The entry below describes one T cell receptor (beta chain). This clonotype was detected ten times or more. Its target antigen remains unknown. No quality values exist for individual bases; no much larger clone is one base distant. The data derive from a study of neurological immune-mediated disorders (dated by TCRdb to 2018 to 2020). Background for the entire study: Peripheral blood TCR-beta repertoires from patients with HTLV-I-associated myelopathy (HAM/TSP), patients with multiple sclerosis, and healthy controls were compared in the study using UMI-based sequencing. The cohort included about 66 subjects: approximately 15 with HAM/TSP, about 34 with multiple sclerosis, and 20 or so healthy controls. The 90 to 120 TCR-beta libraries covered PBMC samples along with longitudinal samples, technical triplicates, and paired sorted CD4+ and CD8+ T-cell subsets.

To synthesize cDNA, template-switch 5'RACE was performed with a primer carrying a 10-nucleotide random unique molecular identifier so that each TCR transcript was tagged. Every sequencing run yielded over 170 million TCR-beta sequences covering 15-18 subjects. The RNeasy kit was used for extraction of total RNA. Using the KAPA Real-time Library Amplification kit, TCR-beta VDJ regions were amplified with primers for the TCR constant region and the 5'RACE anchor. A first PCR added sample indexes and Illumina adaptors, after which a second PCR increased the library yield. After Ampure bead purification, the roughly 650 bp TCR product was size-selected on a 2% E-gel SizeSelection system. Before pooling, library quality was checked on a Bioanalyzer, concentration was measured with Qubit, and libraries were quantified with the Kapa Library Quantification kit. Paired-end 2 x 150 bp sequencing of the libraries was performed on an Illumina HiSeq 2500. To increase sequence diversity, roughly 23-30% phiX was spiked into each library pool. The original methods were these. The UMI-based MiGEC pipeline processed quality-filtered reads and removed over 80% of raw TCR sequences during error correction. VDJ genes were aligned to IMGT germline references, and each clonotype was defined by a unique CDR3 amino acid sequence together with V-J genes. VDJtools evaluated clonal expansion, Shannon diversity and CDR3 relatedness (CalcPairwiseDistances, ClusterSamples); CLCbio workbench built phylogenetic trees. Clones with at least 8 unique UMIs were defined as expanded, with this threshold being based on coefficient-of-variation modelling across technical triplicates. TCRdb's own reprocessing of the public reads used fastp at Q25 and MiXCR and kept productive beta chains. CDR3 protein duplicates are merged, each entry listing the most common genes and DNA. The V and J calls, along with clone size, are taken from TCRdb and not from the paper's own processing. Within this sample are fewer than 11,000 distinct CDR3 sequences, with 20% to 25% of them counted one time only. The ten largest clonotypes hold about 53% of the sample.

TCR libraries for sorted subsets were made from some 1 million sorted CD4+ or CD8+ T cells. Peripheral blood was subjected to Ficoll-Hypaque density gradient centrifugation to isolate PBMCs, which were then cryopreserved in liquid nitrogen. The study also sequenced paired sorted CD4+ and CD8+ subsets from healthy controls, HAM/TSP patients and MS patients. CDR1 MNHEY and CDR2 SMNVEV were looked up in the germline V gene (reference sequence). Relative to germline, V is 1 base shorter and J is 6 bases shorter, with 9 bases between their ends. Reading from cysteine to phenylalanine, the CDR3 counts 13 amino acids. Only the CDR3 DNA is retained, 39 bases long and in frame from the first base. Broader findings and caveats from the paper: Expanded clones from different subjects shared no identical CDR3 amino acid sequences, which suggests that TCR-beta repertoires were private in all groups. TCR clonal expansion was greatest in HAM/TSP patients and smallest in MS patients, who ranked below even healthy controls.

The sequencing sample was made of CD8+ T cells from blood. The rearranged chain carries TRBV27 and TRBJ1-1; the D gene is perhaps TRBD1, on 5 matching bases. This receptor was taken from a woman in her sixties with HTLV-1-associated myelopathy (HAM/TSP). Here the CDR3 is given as CASSLFWGSEAFF. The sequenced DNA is TGTGCCAGCAGTTTATTCTGGGGCTCTGAAGCTTTCTTT.